This T cell receptor (beta chain) was sequenced during a study of blood T cell repertoires in COVID-19. Study in general: From the United States, Italy and Spain came samples of acute and convalescent COVID-19. T cells, B-cell-depleted T cells, or PBMCs supplied cDNA or gDNA.

Study processing details: Amplifying reference gene primers gave estimates of nucleated cell counts. Sequencing was performed with immunoSEQ multiplex PCR; in TCRdb, only in-frame clones are kept and a portion is missing. D and trimming were read from the DNA, whereas the V and J calls and clone size are those reported in that table. This sample carries about 170,000 clones, 85% of them seen once, and the ten largest clones take approximately 3.3%. The sequence came from a human donor with acute or convalescent COVID-19. The donor label of this sample is uncertain. Sequencing was performed on peripheral blood.

The CDR3 DNA follows: TGCGCCAGCAGCGGCCCAGGACAGGGAGGGACTGAAGCTTTCTTT. Its translation: CASSGPGQGGTEAFF. This chain uses TRBV5-1 with TRBJ1-1; 8 bases fit TRBD1. CDR3 length equals 15 residues. Germline V gene sequence: CDR1 SGHRS, CDR2 YFSETQ. With V trimmed by 4 bases and J by 5 bases, 10 bases remained unmatched.